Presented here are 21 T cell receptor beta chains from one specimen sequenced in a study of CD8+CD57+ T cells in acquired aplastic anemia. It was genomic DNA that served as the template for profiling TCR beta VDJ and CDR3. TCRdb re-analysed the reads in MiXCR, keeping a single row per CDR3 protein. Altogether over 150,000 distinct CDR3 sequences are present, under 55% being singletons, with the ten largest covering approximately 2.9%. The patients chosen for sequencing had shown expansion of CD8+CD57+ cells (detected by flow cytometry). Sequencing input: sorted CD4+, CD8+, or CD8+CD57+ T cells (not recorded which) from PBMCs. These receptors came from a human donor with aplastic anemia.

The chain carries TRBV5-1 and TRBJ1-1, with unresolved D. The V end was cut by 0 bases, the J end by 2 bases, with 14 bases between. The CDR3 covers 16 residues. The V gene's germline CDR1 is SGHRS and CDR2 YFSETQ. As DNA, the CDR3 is TGCGCCAGCAGCTTGGGAGGGAACCTCAGAAACACTGAAGCTTTCTTT. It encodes CASSLGGNLRNTEAFF.

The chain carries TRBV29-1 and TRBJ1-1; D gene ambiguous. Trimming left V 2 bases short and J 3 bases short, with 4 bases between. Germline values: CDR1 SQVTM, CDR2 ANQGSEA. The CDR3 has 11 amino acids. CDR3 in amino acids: CSVENHTEAFF. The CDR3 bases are TGCAGCGTTGAAAACCACACTGAAGCTTTCTTT. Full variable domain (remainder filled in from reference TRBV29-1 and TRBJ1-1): SAVISQKPSRDICQRGTSLTIQCQVDSQVTMMFWYRQQPGQSLTLIATANQGSEATYESGFVIDKFPISRPNLTFSTLTVSNMSPEDSSIYLCSVENHTEAFFGQGTRLTVV.

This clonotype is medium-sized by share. CDR3 DNA: TGTGCCAGCAGTGGGGGGATCGGTCAGCCCCAGCATTTT. Translating it yields CASSGGIGQPQHF. The rearrangement uses TRBV2 and TRBJ1-5; D perhaps matches TRBD1 (5 bases). V was shortened by 4 bases and J by 6 bases, with 10 bases between the two germline ends. This CDR3 has 13 residues. The germline V gene encodes CDR1 SNHLY and CDR2 FYNNEI.

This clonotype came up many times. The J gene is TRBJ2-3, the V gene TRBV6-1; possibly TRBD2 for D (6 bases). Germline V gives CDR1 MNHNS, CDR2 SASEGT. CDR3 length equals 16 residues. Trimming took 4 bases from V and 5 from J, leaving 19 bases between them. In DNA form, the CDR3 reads TGTGCCAGCAGTGCTTCCGGGACTTCCCGTCGAGATACGCAGTATTTT. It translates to CASSASGTSRRDTQYF.

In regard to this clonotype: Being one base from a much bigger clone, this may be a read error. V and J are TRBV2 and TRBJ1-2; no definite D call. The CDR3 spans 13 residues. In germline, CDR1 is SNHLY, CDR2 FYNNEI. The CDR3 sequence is CVSSFRRSYGYTF. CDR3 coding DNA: TGTGTCAGCAGTTTCCGTCGGAGTTATGGCTACACCTTC.

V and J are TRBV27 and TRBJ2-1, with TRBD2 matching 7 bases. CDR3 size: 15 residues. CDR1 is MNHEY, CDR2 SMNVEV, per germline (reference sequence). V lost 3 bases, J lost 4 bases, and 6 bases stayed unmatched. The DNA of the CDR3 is TGTGCCAGCAGTTTCAGCGGGAAGGGATACAATGAGCAGTTCTTC. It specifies CASSFSGKGYNEQFF.

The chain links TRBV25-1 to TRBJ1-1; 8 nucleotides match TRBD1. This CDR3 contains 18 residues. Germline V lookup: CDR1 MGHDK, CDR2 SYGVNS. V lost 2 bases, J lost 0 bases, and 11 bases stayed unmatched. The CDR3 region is CASSERKTGVGMNTEAFF. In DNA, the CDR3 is TGTGCCAGCAGTGAAAGGAAGACAGGGGTCGGGATGAACACTGAAGCTTTCTTT.

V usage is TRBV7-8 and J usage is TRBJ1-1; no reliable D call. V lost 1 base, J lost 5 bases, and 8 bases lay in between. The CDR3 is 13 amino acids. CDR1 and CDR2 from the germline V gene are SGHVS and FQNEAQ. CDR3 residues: CASSLVYSTEAFF. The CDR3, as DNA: TGTGCCAGCAGCTTAGTATACAGTACTGAAGCTTTCTTT. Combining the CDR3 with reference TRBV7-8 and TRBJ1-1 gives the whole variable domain GAGVSQSPRYKVAKRGQDVALRCDPISGHVSLFWYQQALGQGPEFLTYFQNEAQLDKSGLPSDRFFAERPEGSVSTLKIQRTQQEDSAVYLCASSLVYSTEAFFGQGTRLTVV.

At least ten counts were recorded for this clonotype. CDR3 bases: TGTGCCAGTAGCCCGGGACAGGCTAATGAAAAACTGTTTTTT. This gives the protein CASSPGQANEKLFF. V gene TRBV19 combines with J gene TRBJ1-4, with 8 bases matching TRBD1. The CDR3 length is 14 residues. Germline trimming cut 6 bases from V and 3 bases from J; bases unmatched to any gene: 3. CDR1 is LNHDA, CDR2 SQIVND, per germline (reference sequence).

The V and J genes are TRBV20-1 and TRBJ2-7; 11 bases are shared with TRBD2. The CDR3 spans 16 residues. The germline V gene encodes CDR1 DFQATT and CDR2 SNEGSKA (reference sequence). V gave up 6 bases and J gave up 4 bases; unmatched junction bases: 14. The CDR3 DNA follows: TGCAGTGCCAGCAGCCGACTAGCGGGATTTGAATACGAGCAGTACTTC. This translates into CSASSRLAGFEYEQYF.

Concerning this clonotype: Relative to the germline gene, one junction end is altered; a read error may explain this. The CDR3 here is CASGPGGRFRDTKYF. The CDR3, as DNA: TGTGCCAGCGGCCCTGGGGGCAGGTTTCGAGATACGAAGTATTTT. This chain joins TRBV12-3 or TRBV12-4 and TRBJ2-3; a weak D match, TRBD1 (6 bases). The CDR3 length is 15 residues.

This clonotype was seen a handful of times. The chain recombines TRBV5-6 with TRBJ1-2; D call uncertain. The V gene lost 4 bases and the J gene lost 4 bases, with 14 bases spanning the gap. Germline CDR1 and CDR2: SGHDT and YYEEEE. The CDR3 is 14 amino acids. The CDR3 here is CASSQPNGIYGYTF. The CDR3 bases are TGTGCCAGCAGCCAACCCAACGGAATCTATGGCTACACCTTC.

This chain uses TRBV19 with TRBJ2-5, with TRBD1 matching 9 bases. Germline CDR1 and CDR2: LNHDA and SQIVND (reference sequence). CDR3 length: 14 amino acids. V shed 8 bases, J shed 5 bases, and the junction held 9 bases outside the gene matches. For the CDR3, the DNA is TGTGCCAGTGCGGGACAGGGTCGAGAGGAGACCCAGTACTTC. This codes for CASAGQGREETQYF.

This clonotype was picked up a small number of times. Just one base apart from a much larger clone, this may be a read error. The chain's CDR3 is CASSREVSSYEQYF. Written as DNA, the CDR3 is TGTGCCAGCAGCCGAGAAGTCAGCTCCTACGAGCAGTACTTC. The gene calls are TRBV4-2 and TRBJ2-7; D is ambiguous. Germline lookup yields CDR1 LGHNA and CDR2 YNFKEQ. CDR3 length equals 14 residues. Trimming shortened V by 4 bases and J by 0 bases, and 10 bases separated the two germline ends.

The CDR3 region is CASSPRWGTEAFF. The CDR3, as DNA: TGTGCCAGCAGCCCCCGCTGGGGCACTGAAGCTTTCTTT. The chain recombines TRBV9 with TRBJ1-1, with unresolved D. This CDR3 comprises 13 residues. The germline V gene encodes CDR1 SGDLS and CDR2 YYNGEE. V lost 4 bases and J lost 4, with 11 bases in between.

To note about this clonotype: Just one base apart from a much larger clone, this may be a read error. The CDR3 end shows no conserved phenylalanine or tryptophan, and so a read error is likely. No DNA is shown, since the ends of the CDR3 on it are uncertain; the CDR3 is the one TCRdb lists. The chain's CDR3 is CASSLVGRDEISSRYL. The rearrangement links TRBV5-1 to TRBJ2-7; the table gives TRBD2 as D, unverified against the DNA. The CDR3 is 16 amino acids long, termini counted. CDR1 and CDR2 (germline): SGHRS, YFSETQ.

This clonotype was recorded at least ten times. In nucleotides, the CDR3 is TGTGCCAGCAGTGAAAGGGGGCACGAAAACCAGCCCCAGCATTTT. Protein product: CASSERGHENQPQHF. J is TRBJ1-5 and V is TRBV12-3 or TRBV12-4; 7 bases line up with TRBD1. V shed 5 bases and J 7 bases; nucleotides not matched to a gene: 11. The CDR3 sequence is 15 residues long.

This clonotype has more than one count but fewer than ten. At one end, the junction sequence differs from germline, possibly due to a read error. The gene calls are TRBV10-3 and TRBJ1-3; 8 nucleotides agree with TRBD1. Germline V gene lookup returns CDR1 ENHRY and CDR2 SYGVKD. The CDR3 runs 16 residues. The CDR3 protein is CASSSDRDVSGNTIYF. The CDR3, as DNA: TGTGCCAGCAGTTCGGACAGGGACGTCTCTGGAAACACCATATATTTT.

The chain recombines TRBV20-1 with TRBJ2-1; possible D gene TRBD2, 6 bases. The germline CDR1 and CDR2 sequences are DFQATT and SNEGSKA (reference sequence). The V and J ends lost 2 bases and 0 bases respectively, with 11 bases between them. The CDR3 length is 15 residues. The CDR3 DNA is TGCAGTGCTAGAAAGGAGGGGAGCTCCTACAATGAGCAGTTCTTC. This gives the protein CSARKEGSSYNEQFF.

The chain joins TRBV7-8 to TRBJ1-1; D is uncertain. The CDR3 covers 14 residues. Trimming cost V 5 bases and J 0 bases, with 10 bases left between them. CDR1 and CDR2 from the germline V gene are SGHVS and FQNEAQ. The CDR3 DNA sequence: TGTGCCAGCAGCCCAACGCGTCTGAACACTGAAGCTTTCTTT. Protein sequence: CASSPTRLNTEAFF.

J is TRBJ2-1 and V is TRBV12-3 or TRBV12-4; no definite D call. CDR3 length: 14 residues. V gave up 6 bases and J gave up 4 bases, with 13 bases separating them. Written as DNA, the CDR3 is TGTGCCAGCAGCGGAGCGCAAATTTACAATGAGCAGTTCTTC. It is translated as CASSGAQIYNEQFF.